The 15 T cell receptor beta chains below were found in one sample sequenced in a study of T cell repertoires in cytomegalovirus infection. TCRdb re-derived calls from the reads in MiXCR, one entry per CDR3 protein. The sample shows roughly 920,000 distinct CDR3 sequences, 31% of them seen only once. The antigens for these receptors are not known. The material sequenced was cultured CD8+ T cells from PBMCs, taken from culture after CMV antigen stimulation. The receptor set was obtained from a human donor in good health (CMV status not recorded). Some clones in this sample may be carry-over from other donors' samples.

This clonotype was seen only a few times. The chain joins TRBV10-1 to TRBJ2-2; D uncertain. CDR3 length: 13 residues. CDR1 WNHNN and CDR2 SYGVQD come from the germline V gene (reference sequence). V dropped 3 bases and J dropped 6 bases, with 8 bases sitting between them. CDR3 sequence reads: CASSDDGAGELFF. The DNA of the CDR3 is TGCGCCAGCAGTGATGATGGCGCCGGGGAGCTGTTTTTT.

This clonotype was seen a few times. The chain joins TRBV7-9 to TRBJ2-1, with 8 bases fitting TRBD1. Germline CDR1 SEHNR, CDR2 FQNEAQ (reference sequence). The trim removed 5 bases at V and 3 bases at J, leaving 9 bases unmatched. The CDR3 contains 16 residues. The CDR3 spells CASSGRTGLGYNEQFF. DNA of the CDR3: TGTGCCAGCAGCGGAAGGACAGGGCTTGGCTACAATGAGCAGTTCTTC.

The CDR3 bases are TGTGCCAGCAGCCCCCAGCTAGCGGGGATCCAAGAGACCCAGTACTTC. Its protein is CASSPQLAGIQETQYF. The chain uses TRBV6-5 and TRBJ2-5, with 9 bases aligning to TRBD2. V trimming: 6 bases; J trimming: 1 base; junction bases outside the gene matches: 9. The CDR3 totals 16 residues. Germline assignment: CDR1 MNHEY and CDR2 SVGAGI.

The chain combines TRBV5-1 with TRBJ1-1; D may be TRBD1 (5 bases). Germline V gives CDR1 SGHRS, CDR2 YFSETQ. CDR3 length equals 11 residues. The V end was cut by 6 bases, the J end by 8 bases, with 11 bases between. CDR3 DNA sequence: TGCGCCAGCACCACCGGGGGGGAAGCTTTCTTT. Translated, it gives CASTTGGEAFF.

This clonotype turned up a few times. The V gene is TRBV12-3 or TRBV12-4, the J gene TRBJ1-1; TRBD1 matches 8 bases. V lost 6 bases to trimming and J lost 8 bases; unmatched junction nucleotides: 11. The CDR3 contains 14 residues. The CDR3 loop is CASRAVSTGDEAFF. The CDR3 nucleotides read TGTGCCAGCAGGGCGGTTTCGACAGGGGACGAAGCTTTCTTT.

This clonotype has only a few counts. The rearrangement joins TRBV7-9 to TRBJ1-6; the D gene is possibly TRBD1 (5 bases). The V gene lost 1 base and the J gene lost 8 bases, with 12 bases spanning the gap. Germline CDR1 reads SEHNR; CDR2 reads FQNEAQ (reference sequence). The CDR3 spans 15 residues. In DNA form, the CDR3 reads TGTGCCAGCAGCTTAGTCTCGGGGGGTGATTCACCCCTCCACTTT. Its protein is CASSLVSGGDSPLHF.

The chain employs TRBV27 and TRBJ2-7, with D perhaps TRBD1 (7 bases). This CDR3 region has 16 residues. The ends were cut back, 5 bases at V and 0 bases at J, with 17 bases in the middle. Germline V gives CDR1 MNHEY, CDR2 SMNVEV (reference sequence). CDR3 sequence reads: CASSPSAGQTSYEQYF. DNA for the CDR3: TGTGCCAGCAGTCCCAGCGCGGGACAGACCTCCTACGAGCAGTACTTC.

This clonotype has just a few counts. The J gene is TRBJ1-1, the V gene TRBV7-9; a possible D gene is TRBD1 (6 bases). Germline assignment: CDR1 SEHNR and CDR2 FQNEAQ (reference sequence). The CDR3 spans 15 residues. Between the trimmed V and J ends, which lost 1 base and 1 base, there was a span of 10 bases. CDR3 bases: TGTGCCAGCAGCTTAGTCCGGACAGCGAACACTGAAGCTTTCTTT. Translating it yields CASSLVRTANTEAFF.

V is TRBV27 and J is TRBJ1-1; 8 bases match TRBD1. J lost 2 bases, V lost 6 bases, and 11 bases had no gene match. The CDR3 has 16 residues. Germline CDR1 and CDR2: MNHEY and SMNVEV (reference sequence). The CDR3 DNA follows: TGTGCCAGCAGCTCGCCGTCAGGGGGCTCTAACACTGAAGCTTTCTTT. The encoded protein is CASSSPSGGSNTEAFF.

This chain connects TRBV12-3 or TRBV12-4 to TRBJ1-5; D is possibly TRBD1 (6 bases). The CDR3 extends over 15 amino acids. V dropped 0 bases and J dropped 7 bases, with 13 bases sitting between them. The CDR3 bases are TGTGCCAGCAGTTTAGCGGGGGGCATCGGACAGCCCCAGCATTTT. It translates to CASSLAGGIGQPQHF.

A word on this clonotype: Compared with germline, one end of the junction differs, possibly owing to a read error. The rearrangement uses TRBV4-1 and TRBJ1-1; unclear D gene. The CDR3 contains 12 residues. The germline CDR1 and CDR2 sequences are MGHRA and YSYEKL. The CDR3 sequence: CASSQEGINSFF. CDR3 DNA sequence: TGCGCCAGCAGCCAAGAGGGTATTAACAGCTTTTTT.

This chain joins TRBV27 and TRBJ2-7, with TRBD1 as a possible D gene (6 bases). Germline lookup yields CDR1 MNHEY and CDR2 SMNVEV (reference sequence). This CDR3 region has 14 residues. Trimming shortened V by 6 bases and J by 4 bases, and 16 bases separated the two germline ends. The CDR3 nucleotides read TGTGCCAGCAGGCCAGACGGGACACTGTACGAGCAGTACTTC. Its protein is CASRPDGTLYEQYF.

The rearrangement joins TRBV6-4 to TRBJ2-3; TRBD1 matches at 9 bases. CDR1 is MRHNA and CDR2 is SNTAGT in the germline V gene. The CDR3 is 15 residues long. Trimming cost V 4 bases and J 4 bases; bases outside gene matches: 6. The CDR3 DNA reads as TGTGCCAGCAGTGTAACAGGGGGCTTCGCAGATACGCAGTATTTT. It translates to CASSVTGGFADTQYF.

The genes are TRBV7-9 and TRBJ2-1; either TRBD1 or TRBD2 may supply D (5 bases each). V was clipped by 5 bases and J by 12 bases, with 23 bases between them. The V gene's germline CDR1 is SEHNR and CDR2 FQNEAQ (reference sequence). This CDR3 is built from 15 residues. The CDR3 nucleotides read TGTGCCAGCAGCGCCCGGGACCACTACCTTGGGGGGCAGTTCTTC. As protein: CASSARDHYLGGQFF.

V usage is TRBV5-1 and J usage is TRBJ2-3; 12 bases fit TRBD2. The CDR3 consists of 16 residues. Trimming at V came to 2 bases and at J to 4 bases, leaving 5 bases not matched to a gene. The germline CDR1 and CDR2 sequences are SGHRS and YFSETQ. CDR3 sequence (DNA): TGCGCCAGCAGCTTACTAGCGGGGGGACCCGCAGATACGCAGTATTTT. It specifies CASSLLAGGPADTQYF.